Following are 21 T cell receptor beta chains from one sample sequenced in a study of patients and donors after allogeneic stem cell transplantation. Using its own MiXCR run on the RT-PCR reads, TCRdb lists one record per CDR3 protein. The sample consists of 400,000 to 500,000 distinct CDR3 sequences, 15% to 20% of them appearing once. Sample: blood, either unsorted or a sorted T cell fraction (not recorded which). Source of these receptors: a human donor who was either an allogeneic HSCT recipient or a stem cell or donor lymphocyte infusion donor (not recorded which). It is not recorded whose cells these are; they may come from a transplant donor.

This chain joins TRBV19 and TRBJ2-7; D may be TRBD1 or TRBD2 (6 bases each). V lost 3 bases and J lost 1, with 16 bases in between. Germline V gene sequence: CDR1 LNHDA, CDR2 SQIVND (reference sequence). CDR3 length: 16 residues. In DNA form, the CDR3 reads TGTGCCAGTAGTATTCGTCCGGGGGCAGGATCCTACGAGCAGTACTTC. Its translation is CASSIRPGAGSYEQYF.

This chain connects TRBV27 to TRBJ1-5, with D perhaps TRBD1 (5 bases). Germline assignment: CDR1 MNHEY and CDR2 SMNVEV (reference sequence). V lost 7 bases and J lost 2, with 15 bases in between. The CDR3 consists of 15 residues. The CDR3 DNA follows: TGTGCCAGCACCTCCCTGGGGCGAGGCAATCAGCCCCAGCATTTT. Residues: CASTSLGRGNQPQHF.

The V and J genes are TRBV2 and TRBJ2-3; D perhaps matches TRBD2 (5 bases). The ends were cut back, 9 bases at V and 6 bases at J, with 13 bases in the middle. The germline V gene has CDR1 SNHLY and CDR2 FYNNEI. The CDR3 covers 12 residues. CDR3 loop: CARRGRSDTQYF. CDR3 DNA sequence: TGTGCCAGGAGAGGGCGTTCTGATACGCAGTATTTT.

This clonotype was picked up a small number of times. The chain couples TRBV24-1 to TRBJ1-2, with 7 nucleotides matching TRBD1. The germline V gene has CDR1 KGHDR and CDR2 SFDVKD. Trimming removed 3 bases from V and 2 bases from J; junction bases left unmatched: 5. The length of the CDR3 is 15 residues. The CDR3 DNA sequence: TGTGCCACCAGTGATACCGGGACAGCAAACTATGGCTACACCTTC. It specifies CATSDTGTANYGYTF.

This chain connects TRBV28 to TRBJ1-2; 12 positions agree with TRBD1. With V trimmed by 4 bases and J by 7 bases, 7 bases remained unmatched. The CDR3 contains 15 residues. Germline-derived CDR1 and CDR2 are MDHEN and SYDVKM. CDR3 DNA: TGTGCCAGCAGTTCCCCGGGACAGGGGGCGCCTGGCTACACCTTC. As protein: CASSSPGQGAPGYTF.

This clonotype was picked up a small number of times. The chain employs TRBV2 and TRBJ2-7; possible D gene TRBD2, 6 bases. Per germline, CDR1 SNHLY and CDR2 FYNNEI. Trimming cost V 11 bases and J 2 bases, with 16 bases left between them. The CDR3 extends over 13 amino acids. CDR3 coding DNA: TGTGCCCTCCGGCGGGGTAACACCTACGAGCAGTACTTC. Translating gives CALRRGNTYEQYF.

This clonotype occurred many times. The chain carries TRBV5-5 and TRBJ2-3; 8 bases line up with TRBD2. This CDR3 has 15 amino acids. Germline CDR1 is SGHKS and CDR2 is YYEKEE (reference sequence). With V trimmed by 4 bases and J by 2 bases, 6 bases remained unmatched. This CDR3 is CASSLLAGNTDTQYF. The CDR3 DNA reads TGTGCCAGCAGCCTCTTAGCGGGGAACACAGATACGCAGTATTTT.

This clonotype has more than one count but fewer than ten. The CDR3 region has the DNA TGTGCCAGCAGCTTAAACCCTCTTGTCGGCACTGAAGCTTTCTTT. Translation gives CASSLNPLVGTEAFF. The chain carries TRBV7-3 and TRBJ1-1; D uncertain. Germline CDR1 is SGHTA and CDR2 is FQGTGA. This CDR3 is built from 15 residues. Trimming pared 1 base from V and 4 bases from J, leaving 13 bases between.

This clonotype was detected many times. The genes are TRBV12-3 or TRBV12-4 and TRBJ1-1; no firm D call. Trimming shortened V by 3 bases and J by 1 base, and 12 bases separated the two germline ends. CDR3 size: 15 residues. The CDR3: CASSFKHRQNTEAFF. The CDR3 DNA is TGTGCCAGCAGTTTTAAGCACAGACAGAACACTGAAGCTTTCTTT.

In this sample, this clonotype turned up a few times. The rearrangement links TRBV18 to TRBJ1-3, with D hard to call. The CDR3 loop spans 13 amino acids. Germline values: CDR1 KGHSH, CDR2 LQKENI. V shed 2 bases and J shed 4 bases, with 6 bases lying between them. The CDR3 nucleotides are TGTGCCAGCTCACCAGGGAAAGGAAACACCATATATTTT. Its translation: CASSPGKGNTIYF.

This clonotype was recorded at least ten times. This chain links TRBV12-3 or TRBV12-4 with TRBJ1-5; possible D gene TRBD1, 6 bases. The CDR3 length is 15 residues. Trimming removed 5 bases from V and 2 bases from J, with 13 bases in between. The CDR3 region has the DNA TGTGCCAGCAGTCAACAGGGAGGGGGCAATCAGCCCCAGCATTTT. Its protein product is CASSQQGGGNQPQHF.

This clonotype was seen a handful of times. The rearrangement links TRBV14 to TRBJ1-4; possibly TRBD1 for D (6 bases). The V gene lost 4 bases and the J gene lost 0 bases, with 9 bases spanning the gap. Germline V gives CDR1 SGHDN, CDR2 FVKESK. The CDR3 sequence is 15 residues long. CDR3 sequence reads: CASSPRQATNEKLFF. Here the CDR3 DNA reads TGTGCCAGCAGCCCCCGACAGGCAACTAATGAAAAACTGTTTTTT. The variable domain in full, completed from reference TRBV14 and TRBJ1-4, reads EAGVTQFPSHSVIEKGQTVTLRCDPISGHDNLYWYRRVMGKEIKFLLHFVKESKQDESGMPNNRFLAERTGGTYSTLKVQPAELEDSGVYFCASSPRQATNEKLFFGSGTQLSVL.

This clonotype was recorded a few times. The chain employs TRBV29-1 and TRBJ2-3; no clear D gene. The germline gives CDR1 SQVTM, CDR2 ANQGSEA. CDR3 length: 13 amino acids. CDR3 bases: TGCGGTCTGGCCGGCAGAACCACAGATACGCAGTATTTT. This encodes CGLAGRTTDTQYF.

This clonotype was counted a few times. The chain employs TRBV5-1 and TRBJ1-1; no clear D. CDR1 is SGHRS and CDR2 is YFSETQ in the germline V gene. The germline V and J ends were trimmed by 3 bases and 5 bases, with 14 bases remaining between them. The CDR3 is 14 amino acids. CDR3 residues: CASSSVDRWTEAFF. CDR3 DNA sequence: TGCGCCAGCAGCTCGGTAGATCGGTGGACTGAAGCTTTCTTT. Using reference TRBV5-1 and TRBJ1-1 for the parts outside the CDR3, the full variable domain is KAGVTQTPRYLIKTRGQQVTLSCSPISGHRSVSWYQQTPGQGLQFLFEYFSETQRNKGNFPGRFSGRQFSNSRSEMNVSTLELGDSALYLCASSSVDRWTEAFFGQGTRLTVV.

The chain links TRBV7-9 to TRBJ2-1; weak D call: TRBD2 (5 bases). Trimming pared 2 bases from V and 5 bases from J, leaving 13 bases between. The CDR3 runs to 15 residues. CDR1 is SEHNR, CDR2 FQNEAQ, per germline (reference sequence). The CDR3 loop is CASSLLATGNNEQFF. CDR3 sequence (DNA): TGTGCCAGCAGCTTACTAGCTACCGGCAACAATGAGCAGTTCTTC.

The chain has TRBV7-2 and TRBJ1-4; possible D gene TRBD1, 6 bases. Per the germline V gene, CDR1 is SGHTA and CDR2 is FQGNSA. V lost 1 base, J lost 8 bases, and 17 bases lay in between. This CDR3 spans 16 amino acids. Here the CDR3 reads CASSLVFRAGEEKLFF. CDR3 in DNA: TGTGCCAGCAGCTTAGTATTTAGGGCAGGGGAAGAAAAACTGTTTTTT.

As for this clonotype: This may be a read error: a much more frequent sequence differs by one nucleotide. The chain couples TRBV2 to TRBJ2-7; D is unresolved. CDR1 and CDR2 (germline): SNHLY, FYNNEI. The CDR3 is made up of 11 amino acids. Trimming cost V 3 bases and J 3 bases, with 3 bases left between them. For the CDR3, the DNA is TGTGCCAGCAGTGATTACTACGAGCAGTACTTC. Translated: CASSDYYEQYF. The full variable domain, completed using reference TRBV2 and TRBJ2-7, is EPEVTQTPSHQVTQMGQEVILRCVPISNHLYFYWYRQILGQKVEFLVSFYNNEISEKSEIFDDQFSVERPDGSNFTLKIRSTKLEDSAMYFCASSDYYEQYFGPGTRLTVT.

The rearrangement joins TRBV20-1 to TRBJ2-3, with TRBD2 identical over 7 bases. The junction had 9 bases not matched to a gene; V was cut back by 3 bases and J by 0 bases. CDR1 and CDR2 from the germline V gene are DFQATT and SNEGSKA (reference sequence). CDR3 length equals 16 residues. This CDR3 is CSASRTGGISTDTQYF. The CDR3, as DNA: TGCAGTGCTAGCAGGACGGGGGGTATAAGCACAGATACGCAGTATTTT.

This clonotype was recorded at least ten times. The chain is built from TRBV5-1 and TRBJ2-3; 9 bases match TRBD2. V lost 0 bases, J lost 0 bases, and 2 bases stayed unmatched. The CDR3 is 16 amino acids. Germline-derived CDR1 and CDR2 are SGHRS and YFSETQ. CDR3 DNA: TGCGCCAGCAGCTTGGGGCTAGCGGGGAGCACAGATACGCAGTATTTT. It encodes CASSLGLAGSTDTQYF.

The chain is built from TRBV12-3 or TRBV12-4 and TRBJ1-1; the D gene is possibly TRBD1 (5 bases). The V end was cut by 7 bases, the J end by 1 base, with 10 bases between. The CDR3 totals 13 residues. CDR3 nucleotide sequence: TGTGCCAGCAACACGGGGGGGAACACTGAAGCTTTCTTT. Amino acids: CASNTGGNTEAFF.

The rearrangement uses TRBV9 and TRBJ2-3; D is unresolved. The V gene lost 4 bases and the J gene lost 8 bases, with 17 bases spanning the gap. This CDR3 region has 14 residues. From germline, CDR1 is SGDLS and CDR2 YYNGEE. CDR3 coding DNA: TGTGCCAGCAGCCCGGACCTGAATTGGGGTACGCAGTATTTT. Translating gives CASSPDLNWGTQYF.